This T cell receptor beta chain was profiled in a study of blood T cell repertoires in COVID-19. Turning to the study itself: Spain, Italy and the United States supplied samples that represented acute and convalescent COVID-19. T cells, B-cell-depleted T cells, or PBMCs supplied cDNA or gDNA.

This clone was counted between two and nine times. Authors' analysis steps: It was from reference gene primer amplification that nucleated cell counts were estimated. Profiling relied on immunoSEQ multiplex PCR, and the TCRdb table lists in-frame clones only, not all of them. That table gives V, J and clone size, and the DNA gave D and trimming. This table has about 130,000 clones, approximately 74% appearing once. Source material: peripheral blood. This clonotype was obtained from a woman aged 70-85 years with acute or convalescent COVID-19.

CDR3 DNA: TGTGCCAGCAGCGTAGATCGACTAGCGGGGGCGTCAGATACGCAGTATTTT. This gives the protein CASSVDRLAGASDTQYF. This chain joins TRBV9 and TRBJ2-3; 12 bases align to TRBD2. Germline CDR1 SGDLS, CDR2 YYNGEE. CDR3 length equals 17 residues. V lost 0 bases to trimming and J lost 4 bases; unmatched junction nucleotides: 6.